The clone carrying this T cell receptor (beta chain) was found a few times. This CDR3 region has 15 residues. CDR1 and CDR2 from the germline V gene are SGDLS and YYNGEE. V gave up 2 bases and J gave up 4 bases; unmatched junction bases: 3. This record belongs to a study of human T cells and chemical hapten exposure. Study at large: Throughout the roughly 22-week study, diphenylcyclopropenone was applied weekly to the patients' scalps. Alopecia areata, totalis or universalis was found in mostly female patients.

The time point is: patch test 3, about 24 weeks after DPC sensitization. Stated treatment: therapeutic diphenylcyclopropenone sensitization with weekly scalp DPC. Phlebotomy was performed prior to application of every patch test. One entry per CDR3 protein, called by TCRdb with MiXCR from the RACE reads. The table records about 160,000 distinct CDR3 sequences, around a quarter of them present only once. The sample in question was whole blood, obtained in connection with sensitization to the hapten diphenylcyclopropenone (DPC). V usage is TRBV9 and J usage is TRBJ2-7, with 13 bases fitting TRBD2. The clonotype originates from a woman younger than 30 with alopecia areata. Some clones in this sample may be carry-over from other donors' samples. The DNA for the CDR3 is TGTGCCAGCAGCGTGGGGACTAGCGGGACTTACGAGCAGTACTTC. Its translation is CASSVGTSGTYEQYF.